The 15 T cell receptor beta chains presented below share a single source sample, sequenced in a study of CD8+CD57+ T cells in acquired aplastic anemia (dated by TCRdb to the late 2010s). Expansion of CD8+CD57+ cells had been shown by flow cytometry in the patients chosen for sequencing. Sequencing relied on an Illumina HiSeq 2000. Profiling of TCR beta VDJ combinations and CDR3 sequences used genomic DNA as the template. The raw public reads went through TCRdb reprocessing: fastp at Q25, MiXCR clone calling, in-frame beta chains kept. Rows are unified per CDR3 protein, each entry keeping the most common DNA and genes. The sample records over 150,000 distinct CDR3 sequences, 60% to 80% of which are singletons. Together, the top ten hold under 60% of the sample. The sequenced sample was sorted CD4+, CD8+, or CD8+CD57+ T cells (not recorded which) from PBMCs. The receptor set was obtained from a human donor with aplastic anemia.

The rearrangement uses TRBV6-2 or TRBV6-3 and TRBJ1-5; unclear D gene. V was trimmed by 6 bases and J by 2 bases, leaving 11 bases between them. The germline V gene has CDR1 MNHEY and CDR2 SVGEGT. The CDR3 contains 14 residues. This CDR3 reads CASRESAGNQPQHF. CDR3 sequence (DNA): TGTGCCAGCAGGGAGTCGGCGGGCAATCAGCCCCAGCATTTT.

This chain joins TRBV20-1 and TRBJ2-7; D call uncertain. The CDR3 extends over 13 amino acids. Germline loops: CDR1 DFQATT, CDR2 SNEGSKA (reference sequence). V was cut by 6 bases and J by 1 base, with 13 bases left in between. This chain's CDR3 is CSAPLDGSYEQYF. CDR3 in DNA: TGCAGTGCCCCCCTGGACGGTTCCTACGAGCAGTACTTC.

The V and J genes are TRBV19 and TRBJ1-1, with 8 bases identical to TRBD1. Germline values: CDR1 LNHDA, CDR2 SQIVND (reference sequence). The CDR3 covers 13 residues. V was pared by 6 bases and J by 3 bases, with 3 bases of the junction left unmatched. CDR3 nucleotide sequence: TGTGCCAGTAGAACAGGGGGTTACACTGAAGCTTTCTTT. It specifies CASRTGGYTEAFF.

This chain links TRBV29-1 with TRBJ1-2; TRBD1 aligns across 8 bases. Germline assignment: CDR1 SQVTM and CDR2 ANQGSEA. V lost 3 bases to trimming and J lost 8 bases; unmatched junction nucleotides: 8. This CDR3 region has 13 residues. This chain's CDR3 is CSVESDRERGYTF. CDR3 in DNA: TGCAGCGTTGAGTCGGACAGGGAGCGGGGCTACACCTTC.

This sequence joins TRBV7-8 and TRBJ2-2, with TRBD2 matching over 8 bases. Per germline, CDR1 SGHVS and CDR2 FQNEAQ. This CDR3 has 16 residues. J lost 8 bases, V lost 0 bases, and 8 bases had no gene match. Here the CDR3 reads CASSLAFGGARGELFF. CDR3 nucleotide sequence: TGTGCCAGCAGCTTAGCGTTCGGGGGGGCCAGGGGGGAGCTGTTTTTT.

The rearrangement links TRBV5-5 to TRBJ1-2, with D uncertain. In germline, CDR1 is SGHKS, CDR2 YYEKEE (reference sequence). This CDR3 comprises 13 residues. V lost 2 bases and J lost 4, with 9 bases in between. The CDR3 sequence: CASSLVPVYGYTF. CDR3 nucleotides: TGTGCCAGCAGCTTAGTCCCGGTCTATGGCTACACCTTC.

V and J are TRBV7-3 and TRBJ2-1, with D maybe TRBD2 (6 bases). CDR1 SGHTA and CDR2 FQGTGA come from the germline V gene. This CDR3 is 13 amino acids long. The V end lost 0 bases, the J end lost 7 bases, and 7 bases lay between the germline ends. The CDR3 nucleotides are TGTGCCAGCAGCTTAACGGAGGGGAATGAGCAGTTCTTC. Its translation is CASSLTEGNEQFF.

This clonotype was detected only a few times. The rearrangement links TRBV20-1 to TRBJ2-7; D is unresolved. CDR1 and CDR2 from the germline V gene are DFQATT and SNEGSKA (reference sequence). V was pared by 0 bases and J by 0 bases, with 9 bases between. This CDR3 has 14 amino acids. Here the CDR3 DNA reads TGCAGTGCTAGAGAGAGAGCGCGCTCCTACGAGCAGTACTTC. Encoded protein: CSARERARSYEQYF.

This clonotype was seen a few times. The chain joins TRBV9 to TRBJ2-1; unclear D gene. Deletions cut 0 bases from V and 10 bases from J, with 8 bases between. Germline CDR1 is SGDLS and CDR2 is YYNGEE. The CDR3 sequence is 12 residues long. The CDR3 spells CASSVGENEQFF. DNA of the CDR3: TGTGCCAGCAGCGTAGGCGAAAACGAGCAGTTCTTC.

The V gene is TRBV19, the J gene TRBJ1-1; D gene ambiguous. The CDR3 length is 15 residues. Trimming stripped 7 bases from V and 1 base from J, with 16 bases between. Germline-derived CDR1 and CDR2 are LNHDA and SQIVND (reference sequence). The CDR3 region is CASTAAGSPNTEAFF. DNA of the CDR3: TGTGCCAGTACCGCTGCGGGGTCCCCGAACACTGAAGCTTTCTTT.

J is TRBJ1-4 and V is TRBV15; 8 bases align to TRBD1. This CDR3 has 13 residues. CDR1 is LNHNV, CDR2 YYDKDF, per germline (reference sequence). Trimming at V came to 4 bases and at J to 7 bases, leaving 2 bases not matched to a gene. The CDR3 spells CATSTDRVEKLFF. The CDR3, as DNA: TGTGCCACCAGCACGGACAGGGTTGAAAAACTGTTTTTT.

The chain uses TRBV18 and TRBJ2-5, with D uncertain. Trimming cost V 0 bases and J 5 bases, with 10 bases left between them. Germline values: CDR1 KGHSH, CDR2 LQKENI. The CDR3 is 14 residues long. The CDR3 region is CASSPPLTWETQYF. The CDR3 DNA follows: TGTGCCAGCTCACCACCGCTCACTTGGGAGACCCAGTACTTC.

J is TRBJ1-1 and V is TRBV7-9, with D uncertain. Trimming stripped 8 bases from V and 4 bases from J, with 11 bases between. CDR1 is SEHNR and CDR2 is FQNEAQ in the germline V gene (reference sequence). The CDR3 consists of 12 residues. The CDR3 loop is CASFLIGTEAFF. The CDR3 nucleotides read TGTGCCAGCTTCCTCATAGGCACTGAAGCTTTCTTT.

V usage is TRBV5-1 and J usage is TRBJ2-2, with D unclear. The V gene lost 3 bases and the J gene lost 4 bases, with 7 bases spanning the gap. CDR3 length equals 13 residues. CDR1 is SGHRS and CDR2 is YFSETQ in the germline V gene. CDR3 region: CASSWTGTGELFF. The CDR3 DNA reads TGCGCCAGCAGCTGGACGGGCACCGGGGAGCTGTTTTTT.

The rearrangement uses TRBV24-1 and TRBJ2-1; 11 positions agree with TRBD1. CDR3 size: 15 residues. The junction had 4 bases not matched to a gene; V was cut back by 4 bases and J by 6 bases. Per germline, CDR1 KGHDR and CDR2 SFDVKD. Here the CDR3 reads CATSDPGTGGNEQFF. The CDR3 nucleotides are TGTGCCACCAGTGACCCTGGGACAGGGGGCAATGAGCAGTTCTTC.